The clone carrying this T cell receptor beta chain occurred a few times. The antigen is unknown. Germline loops: CDR1 SGHVS, CDR2 FQNEAQ. The CDR3 has 11 residues. Trimming removed 0 bases at V and 12 bases at J, with 6 bases between. These data belong to a study of shared clonotypes between healthy human individuals. As originally analysed: Filtering differed for immunoSEQ, which gave only junction sequences without quality scores. TCRdb keeps only in-frame clones here, not all; method: immunoSEQ multiplex PCR. V, J and clone size were drawn from that table, and D and trimming were deduced from the DNA. The sample holds about 79,000 clones, about 63% seen once. Regarding the study as a whole: Some clonotypes were shared by all four sorted-subset donors, while others were not shared. The non-shared ones had lower generation probabilities than the shared ones.

Donors included only healthy HIV-negative adults lacking recent acute infections or vaccinations. Among the donors, all were Caucasian adults who lived in Nashville, Tennessee. The V call is TRBV7-8, the J call TRBJ2-1; tentative D call: TRBD2 (6 bases). This sequence was found in a man aged 25-45 years in good health. Sequenced material: memory CD8+ T cells sorted from blood. The subset: CD45RO+ cells pooled with CCR7-negative TemRA cells. CDR3 amino acids: CASSLASGQFF. The CDR3 DNA reads TGTGCCAGCAGCTTAGCTAGCGGGCAGTTCTTC.